This is a list of T cell receptor beta chains from one sample in a study of cytomegalovirus exposure and HLA in healthy donors. TCRdb's table, derived via immunoSEQ multiplex PCR, lists solely in-frame clones and lacks some. The sample has 95,000 to 150,000 clones; about four fifths are singletons. Material for sequencing was PBMCs. The receptors come from a woman aged 40-49 years in good health and CMV-seronegative. Each CDR3 is given with its conserved first and last residue. The D gene is left open where the match is weak. Not every row has a clone size; where given, it reads once, few, many or a size class.

.,16,TRBJ2-7,TRBV5-1,TRBD2,CASSLALAGGTYEQYF,TGCGCCAGCAGCTTGGCCCTAGCGGGGGGCACCTACGAGCAGTACTTC
.,15,TRBJ2-7,TRBV4-3,.,CASSQDLSGSYEQYF,TGCGCCAGCAGCCAAGATTTAAGCGGCTCCTACGAGCAGTACTTC
.,12,TRBJ2-3,TRBV11-2,.,CASSLKGDTQYF,TGTGCCAGCAGCTTAAAGGGGGATACGCAGTATTTT
.,15,TRBJ1-1,TRBV4-1,.,CASSQEQGLNTEAFF,TGCGCCAGCAGCCAAGAACAGGGATTGAACACTGAAGCTTTCTTT
.,14,TRBJ1-1,TRBV7-9,TRBD1,CASSPDRVGTEAFF,TGTGCCAGCAGCCCCGACAGGGTGGGGACTGAAGCTTTCTTT
.,14,TRBJ2-2,TRBV5-4,.,CASSFIGTSGELFF,TGTGCCAGCAGCTTTATAGGGACATCCGGGGAGCTGTTTTTT
.,12,TRBJ1-1,TRBV5-1,.,CASSSQGTEAFF,TGCGCCAGCAGCTCCCAGGGGACTGAAGCTTTCTTT
.,14,TRBJ2-7,TRBV5-6,TRBD1,CASSFLQGASEQYF,TGTGCCAGCAGCTTTTTACAGGGGGCGTCGGAGCAGTACTTC
.,19,TRBJ2-1,TRBV6-4,TRBD1,CASEGDREVRFVSYNEQFF,TGTGCCAGCGAAGGGGACAGGGAGGTAAGGTTTGTCTCCTACAATGAGCAGTTCTTC
.,14,TRBJ1-1,TRBV18,.,CASSPIVPNTEAFF,TGTGCCAGCTCACCAATCGTCCCGAACACTGAAGCTTTCTTT
.,14,TRBJ1-2,TRBV6-6,.,CASSYSSPRGGYTF,TGTGCCAGCAGTTACTCGTCACCCCGGGGTGGCTACACCTTC
.,13,TRBJ1-2,TRBV14,.,CASSPDSYYGYTF,TGTGCCAGCAGCCCGGACAGCTACTATGGCTACACCTTC
.,13,TRBJ1-1,TRBV9,.,CASRPQAYTEAFF,TGTGCCAGCAGGCCACAGGCCTACACTGAAGCTTTCTTT
.,13,TRBJ2-7,TRBV15,.,CATGPRTLDEQYF,TGTGCCACAGGCCCAAGGACACTGGACGAGCAGTACTTC
.,16,TRBJ2-6,TRBV15,.,CATSRGTDFGANVLTF,TGTGCCACCAGCAGGGGTACAGATTTTGGGGCCAACGTCCTGACTTTC
.,14,TRBJ2-7,TRBV28,TRBD1,CASNGRGSVPEQYF,TGTGCCAGCAACGGCAGGGGGAGTGTACCCGAGCAGTACTTC
.,13,TRBJ2-7,TRBV7-8,.,CASSLQGGYEQYF,TGTGCCAGCAGCTTACAGGGCGGCTACGAGCAGTACTTC
.,14,TRBJ2-1,TRBV2,.,CASSSPINSFEQFF,TGTGCCAGCAGCTCGCCTATAAATAGTTTCGAGCAGTTCTTC
.,18,TRBJ1-1,TRBV4-1,.,CASSQVLVGRNMNTEAFF,TGCGCCAGCAGCCAAGTTTTAGTTGGGAGAAACATGAACACTGAAGCTTTCTTT
once,15,TRBJ2-1,TRBV6-5,TRBD2,CASSSRLAGGSEQFF,TGTGCCAGCAGTTCTAGACTAGCGGGGGGGTCCGAGCAGTTCTTC
.,16,TRBJ2-7,TRBV19,.,CASSIYSTGMTYEQYF,TGTGCCAGTAGTATTTACAGTACCGGCATGACCTACGAGCAGTACTTC
.,16,TRBJ2-5,TRBV7-9,TRBD2,CASSLARLALGETQYF,TGTGCCAGCAGCTTAGCGAGACTAGCGTTAGGAGAGACCCAGTACTTC
.,19,TRBJ2-1,TRBV4-1,TRBD2,CASSQEASGGLVSYNEQFF,TGCGCCAGCAGCCAAGAGGCTAGCGGGGGGTTGGTATCCTACAATGAGCAGTTCTTC
.,16,TRBJ1-4,TRBV9,TRBD1,CASNAGQGNSNEKLFF,TGTGCCAGCAACGCGGGACAGGGTAACTCTAATGAAAAACTGTTTTTT
once,16,TRBJ2-3,TRBV19,TRBD2,CASSGRLATKGDTQYF,TGTGCCAGTAGTGGTCGACTAGCGACAAAAGGAGATACGCAGTATTTT
.,15,TRBJ1-2,TRBV5-1,TRBD1,CASSYRTGEDYGYTF,TGCGCCAGCAGCTACCGGACAGGGGAGGACTATGGCTACACCTTC
.,15,TRBJ1-1,TRBV11-2,.,CASSLVGDSYTEAFF,TGTGCCAGCAGCTTAGTAGGGGACTCGTACACTGAAGCTTTCTTT
.,15,TRBJ2-1,TRBV27,TRBD1,CASSLDRTGVNEQFF,TGTGCCAGCAGTTTGGACCGGACAGGGGTTAATGAGCAGTTCTTC
.,14,TRBJ2-7,TRBV9,TRBD2,CASSSSAGGGEQYF,TGTGCCAGCAGCTCCTCAGCGGGAGGAGGCGAGCAGTACTTC
.,16,TRBJ2-1,TRBV2,TRBD2,CASSPTSGGRSNEQFF,TGTGCCAGCAGTCCGACTAGCGGGGGGCGAAGTAATGAGCAGTTCTTC
.,13,TRBJ2-1,TRBV7-9,.,CASSLDGEIEQFF,TGTGCCAGCAGCTTAGACGGGGAAATTGAGCAGTTCTTC
.,12,TRBJ2-1,TRBV2,TRBD1,CASRGTAGGQFF,TGTGCCAGCAGGGGGACAGCTGGTGGGCAGTTCTTC
.,12,TRBJ2-3,TRBV29-1,.,CSVVEHTDTQYF,TGCAGCGTTGTCGAGCACACAGATACGCAGTATTTT
.,12,TRBJ2-7,TRBV6-1,.,CATQGGGIEQYF,TGTGCCACCCAAGGTGGAGGGATCGAGCAGTACTTC
few,14,TRBJ2-7,TRBV13,.,CASSSRGKDYEQYF,TGTGCCAGCAGCTCCAGGGGTAAGGACTACGAGCAGTACTTC
.,14,TRBJ1-1,TRBV6-5,TRBD1,CASGDLPGGTEAFF,TGTGCCAGCGGTGACCTTCCAGGGGGCACTGAAGCTTTCTTT
once,14,TRBJ2-1,TRBV10-2,TRBD2,CASRGLAGGEEQFF,TGCGCCAGCAGAGGACTAGCGGGAGGTGAGGAGCAGTTCTTC